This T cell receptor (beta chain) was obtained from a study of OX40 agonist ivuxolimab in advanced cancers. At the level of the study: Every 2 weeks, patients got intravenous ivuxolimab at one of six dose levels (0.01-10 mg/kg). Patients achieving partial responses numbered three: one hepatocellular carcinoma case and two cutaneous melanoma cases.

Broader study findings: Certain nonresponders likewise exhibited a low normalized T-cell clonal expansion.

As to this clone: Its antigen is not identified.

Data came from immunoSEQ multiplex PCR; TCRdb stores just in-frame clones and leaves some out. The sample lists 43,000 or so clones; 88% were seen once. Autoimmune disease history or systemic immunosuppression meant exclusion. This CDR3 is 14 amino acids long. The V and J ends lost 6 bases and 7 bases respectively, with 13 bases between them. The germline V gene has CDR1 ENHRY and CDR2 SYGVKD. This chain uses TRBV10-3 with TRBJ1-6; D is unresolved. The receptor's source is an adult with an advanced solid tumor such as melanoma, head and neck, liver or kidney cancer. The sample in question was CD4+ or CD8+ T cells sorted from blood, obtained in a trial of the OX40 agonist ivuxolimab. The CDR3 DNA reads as TGTGCCATCAGGTCGGAGGGAGGGAATTCACCCCTCCACTTT. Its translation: CAIRSEGGNSPLHF.